Listed here are 18 T cell receptor beta chains from one sample, sequenced in a study of T cell repertoires in cytomegalovirus infection. TCRdb re-derived calls from the reads in MiXCR, one entry per CDR3 protein. Of roughly 920,000 distinct CDR3 sequences in the sample, roughly 30% are singletons; the top ten hold roughly an eighth. Antigens of these TCRs are unknown. Sample: cultured CD8+ T cells from PBMCs, taken from culture after CMV antigen stimulation. These receptor sequences come from a human donor in good health (CMV status not recorded). Some clones in this sample may be carry-over from other donors' samples.

This clonotype was counted many times. The genes are TRBV7-2 and TRBJ2-2, with D tentatively TRBD1 (5 bases). Germline loops: CDR1 SGHTA, CDR2 FQGNSA. The CDR3 runs 12 residues. The germline V and J ends were trimmed by 10 bases and 8 bases, with 14 bases remaining between them. CDR3 in amino acids: CAILRVWGELFF. The CDR3, as DNA: TGTGCCATACTCAGGGTTTGGGGGGAGCTGTTTTTT.

The CDR3 sequence is CATSKGQPQHF. The DNA for the CDR3 is TGTGCCACCTCTAAAGGCCAGCCCCAGCATTTT. The chain is built from TRBV6-1 and TRBJ1-5, with D uncertain. Trimming pared 10 bases from V and 7 bases from J, leaving 11 bases between. The CDR3 covers 11 residues. Germline-derived CDR1 and CDR2 are MNHNS and SASEGT.

The chain couples TRBV6-1 to TRBJ2-3; 8 bases are a match to TRBD1. The length of the CDR3 is 18 residues. CDR1 is MNHNS and CDR2 is SASEGT in the germline V gene. J gave up 0 bases and V 4 bases, and 12 bases lay outside the gene matches. CDR3 protein: CASSGSGGVFPSTDTQYF. In DNA form, the CDR3 reads TGTGCCAGCAGTGGTTCAGGGGGCGTTTTTCCTAGCACAGATACGCAGTATTTT.

The sample holds many counts of this clonotype. This rearrangement joins TRBV7-8 to TRBJ1-2; 9 bases are a match to TRBD1. Germline values: CDR1 SGHVS, CDR2 FQNEAQ. This CDR3 is built from 16 residues. The V gene end was trimmed by 0 bases and the J gene end by 4 bases; junction bases not matched to a gene: 6. The CDR3 sequence: CASSLARTGESYGYTF. The CDR3 DNA reads as TGTGCCAGCAGCTTAGCTAGGACAGGGGAGAGCTATGGCTACACCTTC.

This clonotype was seen repeatedly, ten times or more. This chain uses TRBV7-2 with TRBJ1-2; TRBD1 is a possible D gene (5 bases). Trimming shortened V by 2 bases and J by 0 bases, and 13 bases separated the two germline ends. The CDR3 runs to 16 residues. Per the germline V gene, CDR1 is SGHTA and CDR2 is FQGNSA. The CDR3 region has the DNA TGTGCCAGCAGCTTAACCGGGCTGGGGCCTAACTATGGCTACACCTTC. It translates to CASSLTGLGPNYGYTF.

A few counts support this clonotype. The CDR3 protein is CASSLFGQFHNYGYTF. The CDR3 DNA reads TGTGCCAGCAGCCTATTTGGGCAGTTCCATAACTATGGCTACACCTTC. The rearrangement joins TRBV5-8 to TRBJ1-2; D gene unclear. There are 16 residues in the CDR3. Trimming removed 4 bases at V and 1 base at J, with 17 bases between. Germline-derived CDR1 and CDR2 are SGHTS and YDEGEE. Looking up the rest from reference TRBV5-8 and TRBJ1-2 gives the full variable domain: EAGVTQSPTHLIKTRGQQATLRCSPISGHTSVYWYQQALGLGLQFLLWYDEGEERNRGNFPPRFSGRQFPNYSSELNVNALELEDSALYLCASSLFGQFHNYGYTFGSGTRLTVV.

This clonotype was seen a few times. The chain joins TRBV12-5 to TRBJ2-7, with unresolved D. The germline V gene encodes CDR1 LGHNT and CDR2 FRNRAP. This CDR3 is built from 13 residues. Trimming took 7 bases from V and 4 from J, leaving 14 bases between them. The CDR3 sequence: CASESDSAYEQYF. The CDR3 DNA sequence: TGTGCTAGTGAAAGTGATTCGGCGTACGAGCAGTACTTC.

The chain employs TRBV10-3 and TRBJ2-5; 13 positions match TRBD2. V shed 2 bases and J 3 bases; nucleotides not matched to a gene: 6. Germline assignment: CDR1 ENHRY and CDR2 SYGVKD. This CDR3 has 17 residues. This CDR3 is CAISEPRLAGGEETQYF. CDR3 sequence (DNA): TGTGCCATCAGTGAGCCTAGACTAGCGGGGGGTGAAGAGACCCAGTACTTC.

This chain joins TRBV6-1 and TRBJ2-7; TRBD2 matches at 12 bases. V was clipped by 1 base and J by 6 bases; unmatched bases: 7. Germline CDR1 reads MNHNS; CDR2 reads SASEGT. The CDR3 totals 16 residues. CDR3 in amino acids: CASSEELAGGTREQYF. The CDR3 DNA reads as TGTGCCAGCAGTGAAGAACTAGCGGGGGGAACTCGCGAGCAGTACTTC.

The rearrangement joins TRBV5-1 to TRBJ1-2; maybe TRBD1 (5 bases). Germline V lookup: CDR1 SGHRS, CDR2 YFSETQ. The CDR3 is 11 residues long. Trimming shortened V by 4 bases and J by 6 bases, and 7 bases separated the two germline ends. CDR3 sequence (DNA): TGCGCCAGCAGCGGACAACATGGCTACACCTTC. This gives the protein CASSGQHGYTF.

This clonotype turned up a few times. This rearrangement joins TRBV6-5 to TRBJ2-1, with 8 bases that match TRBD1. CDR1 is MNHEY, CDR2 SVGAGI, per germline. Losses at the gene ends were 2 bases for V and 2 bases for J; bases not matched to a gene: 5. CDR3 length: 16 residues. In DNA form, the CDR3 reads TGTGCCAGCAGTTACATTCCAGGGGGCCCCTACAATGAGCAGTTCTTC. Translated, it gives CASSYIPGGPYNEQFF.

A word on this clonotype: This may be a read error: a much more frequent sequence differs by one nucleotide. The chain uses TRBV7-2 and TRBJ2-3; no firm D call. Between the trimmed V and J ends, which lost 6 bases and 2 bases, there was a span of 21 bases. The V gene's germline CDR1 is SGHTA and CDR2 FQGNSA. There are 17 residues in the CDR3. The CDR3 DNA reads TGTGCCAGCAGTTTTCCCTCTGGATCTACACCCACAGATACGCAGTATTTT. Protein: CASSFPSGSTPTDTQYF.

Only a few counts were recorded for this clonotype. The chain employs TRBV29-1 and TRBJ1-1; 8 bases map to TRBD1. The CDR3 is 14 amino acids. The junction had 8 bases not matched to a gene; V was cut back by 6 bases and J by 2 bases. Germline loops: CDR1 SQVTM, CDR2 ANQGSEA. The CDR3 reads CSVPQGAINTEAFF. DNA of the CDR3: TGCAGCGTACCCCAGGGGGCGATAAACACTGAAGCTTTCTTT.

Only one count was recorded for this clonotype. Written as DNA, the CDR3 is TGTGCCATCATGGCCACTAGCGGCAAAGAGCAGTTCTTC. It encodes CAIMATSGKEQFF. The chain couples TRBV10-3 to TRBJ2-1; TRBD2 matches at 8 bases. There are 13 residues in the CDR3. Germline CDR1 is ENHRY and CDR2 is SYGVKD. Trimming at V came to 7 bases and at J to 10 bases, leaving 9 bases not matched to a gene.

Ten or more counts support this clonotype. The chain carries TRBV7-8 and TRBJ1-2; D gene unclear. Germline assignment: CDR1 SGHVS and CDR2 FQNEAQ. With 5 bases removed from V and 4 bases from J, the gap between germline ends came to 20 bases. The CDR3 has 16 residues. CDR3 nucleotides: TGTGCCAGCAGCCCCAACATATTGGACGGCGTCTATGGCTACACCTTC. Its protein product is CASSPNILDGVYGYTF.

This clonotype came up a few times. The chain uses TRBV7-6 and TRBJ2-7, with D possibly matching TRBD2 (5 bases). The CDR3 sequence is 16 residues long. V lost 5 bases, J lost 0 bases, and 17 bases lay in between. Germline-derived CDR1 and CDR2 are SGHVS and FNYEAQ. The CDR3 protein is CASSPGPGFFSYEQYF. The CDR3 DNA reads TGTGCCAGCAGCCCAGGTCCGGGATTCTTCTCCTACGAGCAGTACTTC.

V usage is TRBV12-3 or TRBV12-4 and J usage is TRBJ1-2; D may be TRBD1 (6 bases). The CDR3 covers 15 residues. With 5 bases removed from V and 8 bases from J, the gap between germline ends came to 21 bases. For the CDR3, the DNA is TGTGCCAGCAGTCCCTCGACAGGCGGCGGGGGGGGCTACACCTTC. This codes for CASSPSTGGGGGYTF.

CDR3 in DNA: TGCGCCAGCAGCTTGGCAATAGGGGGTGAAGGCGGGTACGATGAGCAGTTCTTC. This encodes CASSLAIGGEGGYDEQFF. The chain combines TRBV5-1 with TRBJ2-1; D is perhaps TRBD1 (6 bases). The CDR3 length is 18 residues. Trimming removed 0 bases from V and 8 bases from J, with 24 bases in between. Germline CDR1 and CDR2: SGHRS and YFSETQ. Complete variable domain (other parts from reference TRBV5-1 and TRBJ2-1): KAGVTQTPRYLIKTRGQQVTLSCSPISGHRSVSWYQQTPGQGLQFLFEYFSETQRNKGNFPGRFSGRQFSNSRSEMNVSTLELGDSALYLCASSLAIGGEGGYDEQFFGPGTRLTVL.